One sample yielded the 26 T cell receptor beta chains listed below, sequenced in a study of shared clonotypes between healthy human individuals. The repertoire was sequenced with immunoSEQ multiplex PCR; TCRdb's copy has only in-frame clones and lacks some. The sample lists 950,000 to 1,100,000 clones; 75% to 85% were seen once. Specimen: memory CD4+ T cells from PBMCs. The subset here: CD45RA-negative fraction. The receptor set was obtained from a man aged 18 to 29 in good health. Some clones in this sample may be carry-over from other donors' samples.

This clone occurred a few times. This specimen includes other DNA sequences encoding the same CDR3. The V call is TRBV6-6, the J call TRBJ1-1; no firm D call. The CDR3 consists of 14 residues. The germline CDR1 and CDR2 sequences are MNHNY and SVGAGI (reference sequence). The ends were cut back, 0 bases at V and 5 bases at J, with 10 bases in the middle. CDR3 residues: CASSYSGRGTEAFF. CDR3 in DNA: TGTGCCAGCAGTTACTCGGGCCGCGGGACTGAAGCTTTCTTT.

As to this clone: A read error is likely here: a far larger clone is one base away. The V gene is TRBV2, the J gene TRBJ1-5; D might be TRBD1 (6 bases). The CDR3 consists of 13 residues. Germline CDR1 and CDR2: SNHLY and FYNNEI. Trimming took 6 bases from V and 4 from J, leaving 10 bases between them. The CDR3 region has the DNA TGTGCCAGCAGGGACACAGGGAATCAGCCCCAGCATTTT. It codes for CASRDTGNQPQHF.

The chain is built from TRBV11-3 and TRBJ2-1; tentatively, D is TRBD2 (5 bases). This CDR3 has 14 residues. With 4 bases removed from V and 6 bases from J, the gap between germline ends came to 13 bases. Germline-derived CDR1 and CDR2 are SGHNT and YENEEA. The CDR3 DNA is TGTGCCAGCAGCTCCAGCTTAAGCGGCAATGAGCAGTTCTTC. Protein sequence: CASSSSLSGNEQFF.

The chain uses TRBV7-9 and TRBJ1-4; no definite D call. The CDR3 runs to 14 residues. V was pared by 3 bases and J by 8 bases, with 13 bases between. Germline lookup yields CDR1 SEHNR and CDR2 FQNEAQ (reference sequence). DNA for the CDR3: TGTGCCAGCAGCTTGAGTCAGTTAAGGGAAAAACTGTTTTTT. It is translated as CASSLSQLREKLFF.

V is TRBV7-2 and J is TRBJ2-7; D unclear. Germline values: CDR1 SGHTA, CDR2 FQGNSA. The CDR3 runs to 13 residues. The V end lost 4 bases, the J end lost 0 bases, and 7 bases lay between the germline ends. CDR3 bases: TGTGCCAGCAGCTATGATAACTCCTACGAGCAGTACTTC. Protein: CASSYDNSYEQYF. Full variable domain (missing parts from reference TRBV7-2 and TRBJ2-7): GAGVSQSPSNKVTEKGKDVELRCDPISGHTALYWYRQSLGQGLEFLIYFQGNSAPDKSGLPSDRFSAERTGGSVSTLTIQRTQQEDSAVYLCASSYDNSYEQYFGPGTRLTVT.

The chain has TRBV5-1 and TRBJ1-1; TRBD1 might be the D (6 bases). Germline CDR1 SGHRS, CDR2 YFSETQ. The CDR3 has 16 residues. The V end lost 1 base, the J end lost 1 base, and 14 bases lay between the germline ends. This chain's CDR3 is CASSLSTGTPNTEAFF. The CDR3, as DNA: TGCGCCAGCAGCTTGTCGACCGGGACACCGAACACTGAAGCTTTCTTT.

This clone was found a few times. The chain links TRBV29-1 to TRBJ2-7; D remains ambiguous. The CDR3 runs 12 residues. V lost 6 bases and J lost 3, with 12 bases in between. Germline CDR1 SQVTM, CDR2 ANQGSEA. CDR3 DNA sequence: TGCAGCGTCGCCGATGTGGACTACGAGCAGTACTTC. Its protein product is CSVADVDYEQYF.

As DNA, the CDR3 is TGCGCCAGCAGCATAGGACAGGCTTGGGGTGAAGCTTTCTTT. Its translation is CASSIGQAWGEAFF. The chain is built from TRBV5-1 and TRBJ1-1; the match to TRBD1 covers 7 bases. CDR1 and CDR2 from the germline V gene are SGHRS and YFSETQ. V lost 4 bases, J lost 7 bases, and 10 bases stayed unmatched. The CDR3 totals 14 residues.

This sequence joins TRBV6-6 and TRBJ1-5; possibly TRBD1 for D (6 bases). The V gene lost 6 bases and the J gene lost 3 bases, with 15 bases spanning the gap. This CDR3 is 15 amino acids long. Germline values: CDR1 MNHNY, CDR2 SVGAGI (reference sequence). The CDR3: CASSPIPGVNQPQHF. DNA of the CDR3: TGTGCCAGCAGCCCCATTCCAGGGGTCAATCAGCCCCAGCATTTT.

The rearrangement joins TRBV18 to TRBJ2-4; D is unclear. V lost 0 bases to trimming and J lost 3 bases, with 6 bases between them. Germline CDR1 KGHSH, CDR2 LQKENI. The CDR3 runs to 14 residues. DNA of the CDR3: TGTGCCAGCTCACCACCGGGCGGCAAAAACATTCAGTACTTC. It yields the protein CASSPPGGKNIQYF.

J is TRBJ1-4 and V is TRBV27, with 8 bases identical to TRBD1. This CDR3 has 15 residues. In germline, CDR1 is MNHEY, CDR2 SMNVEV (reference sequence). Losses at the gene ends were 6 bases for V and 7 bases for J; bases not matched to a gene: 10. The CDR3 here is CASRSPETGVEKLFF. CDR3 coding DNA: TGTGCCAGCAGATCTCCAGAGACAGGGGTTGAAAAACTGTTTTTT.

The V gene is TRBV30, the J gene TRBJ1-3; D unresolved. With 0 bases removed from V and 0 bases from J, the gap between germline ends came to 6 bases. CDR1 is GTSNPN, CDR2 SVGIG, per germline (reference sequence). This CDR3 comprises 14 residues. The CDR3 is CAWSVKSSGNTIYF. In nucleotides, the CDR3 is TGTGCCTGGAGTGTGAAGAGCTCTGGAAACACCATATATTTT. Looking up the rest from reference TRBV30 and TRBJ1-3 gives the full variable domain: SQTIHQWPATLVQPVGSPLSLECTVEGTSNPNLYWYRQAAGRGLQLLFYSVGIGQISSEVPQNLSASRPQDRQFILSSKKLLLSDSGFYLCAWSVKSSGNTIYFGEGSWLTVV.

CDR3 DNA: TGTGCCAGTAGTATTGGCGGGGGGCGGTTCTATGGCTACACCTTC. It encodes CASSIGGGRFYGYTF. This rearrangement joins TRBV19 to TRBJ1-2, with D possibly TRBD1 on 6 matching bases. V lost 3 bases and J lost 4, with 15 bases in between. CDR3 size: 15 residues. Germline V lookup: CDR1 LNHDA, CDR2 SQIVND (reference sequence).

The chain combines TRBV20-1 with TRBJ2-1; D gene unclear. V was shortened by 0 bases and J by 10 bases, with 7 bases between the two germline ends. This CDR3 has 11 amino acids. Germline CDR1 is DFQATT and CDR2 is SNEGSKA (reference sequence). The CDR3, as DNA: TGCAGTGCTAGAGATTTGGTAGAGCAGTTCTTC. Protein product: CSARDLVEQFF.

In its sample, this clone was seen a few times. This chain joins TRBV9 and TRBJ2-5; D call uncertain. In germline, CDR1 is SGDLS, CDR2 YYNGEE. This CDR3 has 14 residues. V was cut by 0 bases and J by 5 bases, with 11 bases left in between. The DNA of the CDR3 is TGTGCCAGCAGCGTAGGATCAACTGGGGAGACCCAGTACTTC. Translating it yields CASSVGSTGETQYF. The whole variable domain, filled in from reference TRBV9 and TRBJ2-5, reads DSGVTQTPKHLITATGQRVTLRCSPRSGDLSVYWYQQSLDQGLQFLIQYYNGEERAKGNILERFSAQQFPDLHSELNLSSLELGDSALYFCASSVGSTGETQYFGPGTRLLVL.

Worth noting for this clone: Distinct nucleotide sequences in the sample also encode this CDR3. The chain has TRBV7-2 and TRBJ2-3; no clear D. Trimming removed 0 bases at V and 4 bases at J, with 8 bases between. From germline, CDR1 is SGHTA and CDR2 FQGNSA. This CDR3 region has 14 residues. Here the CDR3 DNA reads TGTGCCAGCAGCTTAGCCCTAGGCGCAGATACGCAGTATTTT. It yields the protein CASSLALGADTQYF.

This chain connects TRBV9 to TRBJ2-7; D is possibly TRBD1 (5 bases). Trimming took off 1 base at V and 5 bases at J, with 16 bases between the two ends. Germline CDR1 SGDLS, CDR2 YYNGEE. The CDR3 sequence is 15 residues long. CDR3 residues: CASSVSAGQWDEQYF. The CDR3 DNA reads as TGTGCCAGCAGCGTATCGGCAGGGCAGTGGGACGAGCAGTACTTC.

The CDR3 here is CASSSTSGTRNNEQFF. The CDR3 DNA sequence: TGTGCCAGCAGCTCGACTTCTGGGACTAGGAACAATGAGCAGTTCTTC. The J gene is TRBJ2-1, the V gene TRBV7-3; 8 bases line up with TRBD2. The V segment lost 4 bases and the J segment 5 bases; nucleotides outside the gene matches: 10. The V gene's germline CDR1 is SGHTA and CDR2 FQGTGA. There are 16 residues in the CDR3.

V usage is TRBV6-1 and J usage is TRBJ2-7; D is uncertain. Trimming left V 4 bases short and J 2 bases short, with 15 bases between. In germline, CDR1 is MNHNS, CDR2 SASEGT. The CDR3 contains 15 residues. The DNA of the CDR3 is TGTGCCAGCAGTGGAGTGTGGGCTGCGACCTACGAGCAGTACTTC. This translates into CASSGVWAATYEQYF.

This sequence joins TRBV2 and TRBJ2-7, with D tentatively TRBD2 (5 bases). This CDR3 spans 12 amino acids. Germline-derived CDR1 and CDR2 are SNHLY and FYNNEI. V was cut by 5 bases and J by 7 bases, with 12 bases left in between. CDR3 residues: CASSRDPREQYF. The CDR3 nucleotides read TGTGCCAGCAGTCGGGATCCTAGGGAGCAGTACTTC.

Comment on this clone: A much bigger clone sits one base away, suggesting this may be a read error. This sequence joins TRBV11-1 and TRBJ2-5; 12 bases map to TRBD2. Germline V gene lookup returns CDR1 SGHAT and CDR2 FQDESV (reference sequence). Trimming cost V 2 bases and J 4 bases; bases outside gene matches: 2. There are 15 residues in the CDR3. The CDR3 is CASSLLAGGRETQYF. As DNA, the CDR3 is TGTGCCAGCAGCTTACTAGCGGGAGGGCGAGAGACCCAGTACTTC.

The chain employs TRBV5-6 and TRBJ2-2, with 7 bases fitting TRBD2. CDR1 and CDR2 from the germline V gene are SGHDT and YYEEEE. The trim removed 3 bases at V and 6 bases at J, leaving 8 bases unmatched. The CDR3 consists of 15 residues. This CDR3 reads CASSYRTRKAGELFF. In nucleotides, the CDR3 is TGTGCCAGCAGCTATCGGACTAGGAAGGCCGGGGAGCTGTTTTTT.

DNA of the CDR3: TGTGCCAGCATGACAGATATCTCCTACGAGCAGTACTTC. Protein sequence: CASMTDISYEQYF. The gene calls are TRBV2 and TRBJ2-7; tentative D call: TRBD1 (5 bases). Trimming shortened V by 7 bases and J by 0 bases, and 10 bases separated the two germline ends. CDR1 SNHLY and CDR2 FYNNEI come from the germline V gene. The CDR3 runs to 13 residues.

This clone was seen only a few times. The V gene is TRBV5-5, the J gene TRBJ2-5; 7 nucleotides line up with TRBD1. The CDR3 length is 14 residues. After removal of 7 bases from V and 3 bases from J, the junction contained 9 bases not matched to a gene. Germline V gives CDR1 SGHKS, CDR2 YYEKEE (reference sequence). CDR3 in amino acids: CASAGPGTEETQYF. The CDR3 nucleotides read TGTGCCAGCGCCGGGCCAGGGACAGAAGAGACCCAGTACTTC.

In the case of this clone: A read error may explain this, as a much larger clone is one base away. Distinct nucleotide sequences in the sample also encode this CDR3. The CDR3 reads CASRDRGNQPQHF. DNA for the CDR3: TGTGCCAGCAGAGACAGGGGCAATCAGCCCCAGCATTTT. The chain is built from TRBV6-1 and TRBJ1-5, with 7 bases fitting TRBD1. The CDR3 runs to 13 residues. Per germline, CDR1 MNHNS and CDR2 SASEGT. The V and J ends lost 6 bases and 2 bases, in that order; junction bases with no gene match: 1.

This chain links TRBV5-1 with TRBJ2-2; D gene ambiguous. CDR3 length: 15 amino acids. Between the trimmed V and J ends, which lost 0 bases and 4 bases, there was a span of 10 bases. The V gene's germline CDR1 is SGHRS and CDR2 YFSETQ. CDR3 loop: CASSLATGFTGELFF. In DNA form, the CDR3 reads TGCGCCAGCAGCTTGGCCACTGGATTCACCGGGGAGCTGTTTTTT.